This paragraph covers one TCR beta chain sequence. Antigen specificity is unknown. This sample stems from a study of T cell repertoires in cytomegalovirus infection. As for the study in general: CMV epitopes, recently identified HLA-C-restricted and well-studied HLA-B-restricted, were used. Study-level findings and limits: CMV-specific HLA-C-restricted TCR beta clonotypes dominated the ex vivo response.

MiXCR was run by TCRdb on the reads, yielding one entry per CDR3 protein. The sample contains approximately 910,000 distinct CDR3 sequences, approximately 32% of which appear only once. CDR3 length equals 17 residues. The V end lost 5 bases, the J end lost 4 bases, and 20 bases lay between the germline ends. Germline V lookup: CDR1 MNHEY, CDR2 SMNVEV (reference sequence). The chain recombines TRBV27 with TRBJ2-2; D is possibly TRBD1 (5 bases). Sequencing was performed on cultured CD8+ T cells from PBMCs, taken from culture after CMV antigen stimulation. The TCR sequence derives from a human donor in good health (CMV status not recorded). Some clones in this sample may be carry-over from other donors' samples. The DNA of the CDR3 is TGTGCCAGCAGTAGCGAACCTCCAGGGATTAGCACCGGGGAGCTGTTTTTT. Translation: CASSSEPPGISTGELFF.